This T cell receptor (beta chain) was sequenced for a study of regulatory T cells in long-lasting Graves disease. Across the study: The definition of persistent Graves' disease was over 5 years of antithyroid drugs with positive TSH receptor antibodies.

Time point given: persistent/refractory GD, antithyroid drugs over 5 years with positive TRAb. RNA from PBMCs was the source of the TCR library. Collection of peripheral blood (nine milliliters) was done using EDTA tubes. This CDR3 is 14 amino acids long. The V gene's germline CDR1 is SQVTM and CDR2 ANQGSEA. The V and J ends lost 3 bases and 5 bases, in that order; junction bases with no gene match: 5. Library construction for TCR beta used iRepertoire HTBI primers and Arm-PCR of CDR3 regions. TCRdb processed the multiplex PCR reads anew with MiXCR; each CDR3 protein has one entry. Among about 470,000 distinct CDR3 sequences listed, around a fifth were seen once. Study conclusions and caveats: Relative to newly diagnosed Graves' patients, persistent ones had lower TCR diversity.

This clonotype was seen more than once but under ten times. Antigen: not known. The chain employs TRBV29-1 and TRBJ2-2, with 8 bases identical to TRBD2. This material consisted of peripheral blood mononuclear cells (PBMCs), taken when the disease was refractory, from a patient treated with antithyroid drugs. The source of this sequence is a female donor with Graves disease. CDR3 nucleotides: TGCAGCGTTGATAAAGCGGGAGTAACCGGGGAGCTGTTTTTT. Translating it yields CSVDKAGVTGELFF.